This note documents a single T cell receptor beta chain sequence. What it binds is unknown. This sample's time point: week 47, end of study. Every vaccination contained 300 ug of the mutant IDH1 20-mer peptide and was paired with topical imiquimod. Donor tumors were new WHO grade 3 or 4 IDH1-mutant, ATRX-lost astrocytomas. Trimming removed 4 bases from V and 7 bases from J, with 14 bases in between. The CDR3 runs to 13 residues. CDR1 is SGHNT and CDR2 is YYREEE in the germline V gene (reference sequence). Some clones are missing from TCRdb's copy, which holds only in-frame ones; the method was immunoSEQ multiplex PCR. The sample contains over 50,000 clones, more than 75% of which appear only once. This record comes from a study of a mutant IDH1 vaccine in newly diagnosed glioma. Study-wide background: Vaccine dosing followed radiotherapy by 4-6 weeks, or accompanied temozolomide cycles.

Overall study findings and caveats: It seemed that pseudoprogression was not linked to changes in the top peripheral T cell clonotypes.

The chain has TRBV5-4 and TRBJ1-2; tentatively, D is TRBD1 (6 bases). Sequenced material: PBMCs, taken from a glioma patient whose treatment included an IDH1 peptide vaccine. The receptor was derived from a woman in her forties with glioma. Some clones in this sample may be carry-over from other donors' samples. This CDR3 reads CASSPLQGSGYTF. CDR3 nucleotides: TGTGCCAGCAGCCCGTTACAGGGATCTGGCTACACCTTC.